The 21 T cell receptor beta chains below come from one sample, sequenced in a study of response to subunit inactivated influenza vaccine. MiXCR was run by TCRdb on the RT-PCR reads, yielding one entry per CDR3 protein. This table holds about 570,000 distinct CDR3 sequences, 10% to 12% found once. These data also formed part of another study, on T cells expressing NK-cell markers. As that report states: The TCR beta cDNA came from 5'RACE template switching with UMIs.

The sequencing here drew on PBMCs from blood, taken on the day of vaccination. Receptor source: a man aged 45-65 years who received an inactivated influenza vaccine.

This clonotype showed up many times. This sequence joins TRBV29-1 and TRBJ2-3, with a tentative D call TRBD2 (6 bases). Germline-derived CDR1 and CDR2 are SQVTM and ANQGSEA. The V and J ends lost 6 bases and 0 bases respectively, with 16 bases between them. The CDR3 totals 15 residues. The CDR3 sequence: CSVKIADTSTDTQYF. DNA of the CDR3: TGCAGCGTCAAAATAGCGGATACTAGCACAGATACGCAGTATTTT.

The chain couples TRBV5-1 to TRBJ2-7; 9 bases are a match to TRBD2. This CDR3 is built from 13 residues. V lost 7 bases, J lost 6 bases, and 8 bases stayed unmatched. Looked up from germline, CDR1 is SGHRS and CDR2 is YFSETQ. The CDR3 DNA follows: TGCGCCAGCGCCGGGACTAGCACGACCGAGCAGTACTTC. Its protein is CASAGTSTTEQYF.

This clonotype turned up a few times. CDR3 residues: CASSADRVGTGELFF. The CDR3 DNA reads as TGTGCCAGCAGTGCTGACAGGGTCGGCACCGGGGAGCTGTTTTTT. V is TRBV6-4 and J is TRBJ2-2; 7 bases map to TRBD1. The germline gives CDR1 MRHNA, CDR2 SNTAGT. The CDR3 extends over 15 amino acids. The ends lost 4 bases at V and 4 bases at J; junction bases unmatched: 6.

This clonotype appeared a few times. The V and J genes are TRBV3-1 and TRBJ2-7, with 8 positions matching TRBD1. With V trimmed by 1 base and J by 4 bases, 6 bases remained unmatched. Germline-derived CDR1 and CDR2 are LGHDT and YNNKEL (reference sequence). The CDR3 consists of 15 residues. The CDR3 bases are TGTGCCAGCAGCCAAGGGCACAGGGGGTGGTACGAGCAGTACTTC. It is translated as CASSQGHRGWYEQYF.

The CDR3 DNA follows: TGCGCCAGCAGAGAACCAGGGAGCACTGAAGCTTTCTTT. Residues: CASREPGSTEAFF. The J gene is TRBJ1-1, the V gene TRBV4-1; possible D gene TRBD1, 5 bases. This CDR3 has 13 amino acids. Per the germline V gene, CDR1 is MGHRA and CDR2 is YSYEKL. V was pared by 6 bases and J by 4 bases, with 12 bases between.

This chain joins TRBV15 and TRBJ2-1; D uncertain. Trimming removed 4 bases from V and 7 bases from J, with 14 bases in between. The CDR3 has 14 amino acids. In germline, CDR1 is LNHNV, CDR2 YYDKDF (reference sequence). CDR3 DNA: TGTGCCACCAGCATAGACGGGTCATGGAATGAGCAGTTCTTC. Amino acids: CATSIDGSWNEQFF.

This clonotype was seen only a few times. The rearrangement links TRBV4-3 to TRBJ2-2, with 7 bases aligning to TRBD1. CDR3 length: 18 amino acids. Trimming removed 0 bases from V and 0 bases from J; junction bases left unmatched: 7. The germline V gene encodes CDR1 LGHNA and CDR2 YSLEER. CDR3 sequence reads: CASSQDPIQGANTGELFF. CDR3 bases: TGCGCCAGCAGCCAAGACCCAATCCAGGGGGCGAACACCGGGGAGCTGTTTTTT.

V usage is TRBV28 and J usage is TRBJ2-2; possibly TRBD2 for D (5 bases). The ends were cut back, 6 bases at V and 0 bases at J, with 8 bases in the middle. CDR1 MDHEN and CDR2 SYDVKM come from the germline V gene. This CDR3 comprises 14 residues. Here the CDR3 DNA reads TGTGCCAGCAGACGGCGGGCGAACACCGGGGAGCTGTTTTTT. Its protein is CASRRRANTGELFF.

The rearrangement uses TRBV9 and TRBJ1-1, with 9 bases identical to TRBD1. The germline V gene encodes CDR1 SGDLS and CDR2 YYNGEE. The trim removed 3 bases at V and 4 bases at J, leaving 7 bases unmatched. The CDR3 is 15 residues long. CDR3 sequence (DNA): TGTGCCAGCAGCGCATTGACAGGGGGTGGCACTGAAGCTTTCTTT. It encodes CASSALTGGGTEAFF.

This clonotype occurred many times. V is TRBV20-1 and J is TRBJ1-5; 10 positions match TRBD1. V lost 6 bases, J lost 6 bases, and 8 bases stayed unmatched. The germline V gene encodes CDR1 DFQATT and CDR2 SNEGSKA (reference sequence). The CDR3 is made up of 14 amino acids. The CDR3 loop is CSAKTTGGFQPQHF. The CDR3 DNA is TGCAGTGCAAAAACGACAGGGGGCTTTCAGCCCCAGCATTTT.

A few counts support this clonotype. V is TRBV5-1 and J is TRBJ2-7; D is uncertain. V lost 3 bases and J lost 3, with 16 bases in between. Germline CDR1 reads SGHRS; CDR2 reads YFSETQ. The length of the CDR3 is 15 residues. CDR3 in amino acids: CASSSKQAIGYEQYF. The CDR3 DNA reads as TGCGCCAGCAGCTCTAAGCAGGCGATCGGCTACGAGCAGTACTTC. The full variable domain, its missing parts supplied by reference TRBV5-1 and TRBJ2-7, is KAGVTQTPRYLIKTRGQQVTLSCSPISGHRSVSWYQQTPGQGLQFLFEYFSETQRNKGNFPGRFSGRQFSNSRSEMNVSTLELGDSALYLCASSSKQAIGYEQYFGPGTRLTVT.

This clonotype has only a few counts. This chain uses TRBV7-9 with TRBJ2-1; D might be TRBD2 (6 bases). The germline CDR1 and CDR2 sequences are SEHNR and FQNEAQ (reference sequence). The CDR3 length is 12 residues. The V gene lost 5 bases and the J gene lost 10 bases, with 12 bases spanning the gap. The CDR3: CASSPAAGEQFF. In DNA form, the CDR3 reads TGTGCCAGCAGCCCCGCCGCGGGAGAGCAGTTCTTC.

This chain joins TRBV25-1 and TRBJ2-3, with 8 bases aligning to TRBD1. The V gene's germline CDR1 is MGHDK and CDR2 SYGVNS. The CDR3 has 16 amino acids. The V and J ends lost 1 base and 3 bases, in that order; junction bases with no gene match: 6. The CDR3 sequence: CASSEWTGRLTDTQYF. The CDR3 DNA follows: TGTGCCAGCAGTGAATGGACAGGGAGGTTGACAGATACGCAGTATTTT.

The table lists this clonotype with many counts. The chain links TRBV29-1 to TRBJ2-3, with TRBD2 matching 10 bases. The V gene's germline CDR1 is SQVTM and CDR2 ANQGSEA. This CDR3 contains 17 residues. The J segment lost 6 bases and the V segment lost 1 base, leaving 13 bases of the junction unmatched. In DNA, the CDR3 is TGCAGCGTTGAAGGTTTGAGGAGCGGGAGGGCCACGGATACGCAGTATTTT. Its translation is CSVEGLRSGRATDTQYF.

The chain has TRBV6-1 and TRBJ1-1, with D maybe TRBD1 (5 bases). Germline lookup yields CDR1 MNHNS and CDR2 SASEGT. V was shortened by 6 bases and J by 0 bases, with 14 bases between the two germline ends. The CDR3 sequence is 15 residues long. CDR3 DNA: TGTGCCAGCAGGCCCGGGACGAACATGAACACTGAAGCTTTCTTT. Its protein is CASRPGTNMNTEAFF.

The chain couples TRBV7-2 to TRBJ1-4; a possible D gene is TRBD1 (5 bases). The V and J ends lost 5 bases and 7 bases respectively, with 17 bases between them. This CDR3 is 15 amino acids long. Germline V gene sequence: CDR1 SGHTA, CDR2 FQGNSA. The CDR3 coding sequence is TGTGCCAGCAGCCGCAGACGGGGGGTTGCTGAAAAACTGTTTTTT. It yields the protein CASSRRRGVAEKLFF.

In this sample, this clonotype turned up a few times. This rearrangement joins TRBV12-3 or TRBV12-4 to TRBJ1-2; D ambiguous. V was clipped by 6 bases and J by 8 bases, with 10 bases between them. The CDR3 extends over 11 amino acids. The CDR3 nucleotides read TGTGCCAGCAGGACGGTTGGGGGCTACACCTTC. It specifies CASRTVGGYTF.

V is TRBV6-2 or TRBV6-3 and J is TRBJ2-3; possibly TRBD2 for D (5 bases). The CDR3 totals 17 residues. V was clipped by 5 bases and J by 1 base, with 19 bases between them. Germline V gives CDR1 MNHEY, CDR2 SVGEGT. The CDR3 region is CASSPPLGLAGTDTQYF. The CDR3 region has the DNA TGTGCCAGCAGTCCCCCCCTCGGGCTAGCCGGCACAGATACGCAGTATTTT.

This clonotype has just a few counts. The CDR3 protein is CASSRWTGHKEETQYF. In nucleotides, the CDR3 is TGTGCCAGCAGCCGATGGACAGGGCATAAGGAAGAGACCCAGTACTTC. The chain couples TRBV5-8 to TRBJ2-5, with 8 bases that match TRBD1. Per the germline V gene, CDR1 is SGHTS and CDR2 is YDEGEE. The CDR3 is 16 residues long. Trimming removed 4 bases from V and 3 bases from J; junction bases left unmatched: 11.

This clonotype was observed a handful of times. The chain couples TRBV29-1 to TRBJ2-7, with 9 bases fitting TRBD1. The CDR3 has 13 residues. Trimming cost V 5 bases and J 4 bases; bases outside gene matches: 6. The germline V gene has CDR1 SQVTM and CDR2 ANQGSEA. CDR3 loop: CSVKPGQGYEQYF. DNA for the CDR3: TGCAGCGTTAAACCGGGACAGGGTTACGAGCAGTACTTC.

This chain links TRBV27 with TRBJ2-3, with TRBD2 matching over 14 bases. Germline CDR1 is MNHEY and CDR2 is SMNVEV (reference sequence). The CDR3 extends over 17 amino acids. After removal of 0 bases from V and 6 bases from J, the junction contained 5 bases not matched to a gene. This chain's CDR3 is CASSLSRLAGGHDTQYF. The CDR3 DNA is TGTGCCAGCAGTTTATCCCGACTAGCGGGGGGGCATGATACGCAGTATTTT.